This T cell receptor (beta chain) was recovered during a study of T-cell memory formation after mild COVID-19. Findings and limits, study-wide: Some responding clones appeared in pre-infection memory, suggesting cross-reactive memory joined.

MiXCR, applied by TCRdb to the 5' RACE reads, yields one record per CDR3 protein. Altogether around 250,000 distinct CDR3 sequences are present, around 15% being singletons, with the ten largest covering 22%. This clonotype occurred a few times. Its target is unknown. J lost 10 bases, V lost 1 base, and 3 bases had no gene match. Germline V lookup: CDR1 SGHTA, CDR2 FQGTGA. The CDR3 totals 13 residues. The J gene is TRBJ2-1, the V gene TRBV7-3; 8 nucleotides line up with TRBD2. The TCR was taken from a man aged 18 to 29 who had mild COVID-19 (a few samples of this study predate the infection). Cell type and time point are not known. Source material: PBMCs or a T cell subset sorted from them (not recorded which). The CDR3 sequence: CASSLIIAGEQFF. CDR3 coding DNA: TGTGCCAGCAGCTTAATAATAGCGGGAGAGCAGTTCTTC.